Each of the 21 T cell receptor beta chains below was sequenced from the same sample in a study of T cells in Graves' hyperthyroidism and ophthalmopathy. The TCR beta CDR3 regions underwent amplification using RNA transcripts as the source. Primed by the HTBI set, a first-round RT-PCR was run on the TCR CDR3. TCRdb independently ran MiXCR on the multiplex PCR reads; one entry per CDR3 protein. Of 500,000 to 650,000 distinct CDR3 sequences in the sample, approximately 15% were seen once. The sample comprised blood. The source of these receptors is a woman between 45 and 60 years old with Graves' ophthalmopathy.

Note on this clonotype: A read error may explain this, as a much larger clone is one base away. The chain recombines TRBV7-7 with TRBJ2-5; D not certain. The CDR3 has 15 residues. Germline CDR1 and CDR2: SSHAT and FNYEAQ (reference sequence). CDR3 sequence reads: CASSLSLGVQETQYF. CDR3 DNA: TGTGCTAGCAGCTTAAGTCTGGGTGTCCAAGAGACCCAGTACTTC.

The V gene is TRBV4-3, the J gene TRBJ2-1; 9 nucleotides line up with TRBD1. The V gene's germline CDR1 is LGHNA and CDR2 YSLEER. The ends lost 0 bases at V and 8 bases at J; junction bases unmatched: 5. CDR3 length: 15 residues. The CDR3 DNA reads as TGCGCCAGCAGCCAAGATGGGGGACAGGGATATGAGCAGTTCTTC. Its translation is CASSQDGGQGYEQFF.

As regards this clonotype: This clone may be a read error of a much larger clone one base away. This sequence joins TRBV27 and TRBJ2-3, with D uncertain. The V end lost 5 bases, the J end lost 3 bases, and 15 bases lay between the germline ends. The germline V gene encodes CDR1 MNHEY and CDR2 SMNVEV (reference sequence). The CDR3 is made up of 15 amino acids. CDR3 in amino acids: CASSPQTLITDTQYF. CDR3 DNA sequence: TGTGCCAGCAGTCCCCAGACCCTAATAACAGATACGCAGTATTTT.

This clonotype was observed a few times. The germline gene is not matched at one end of the junction; a read error may be the cause. CDR3 region: CAGRRLIQETQYF. Written as DNA, the CDR3 is TGTGCCGGCAGAAGACTAATCCAAGAGACCCAGTACTTC. The chain links TRBV28 to TRBJ2-5; D is possibly TRBD2 (5 bases). The CDR3 runs to 13 residues. Per the germline V gene, CDR1 is MDHEN and CDR2 is SYDVKM.

The table lists this clonotype with many counts. J is TRBJ1-3 and V is TRBV18; D unclear. This CDR3 spans 13 amino acids. V was shortened by 6 bases and J by 5 bases, with 11 bases between the two germline ends. Germline V gene lookup returns CDR1 KGHSH and CDR2 LQKENI. The CDR3 sequence: CASSQTERNTIYF. CDR3 nucleotide sequence: TGTGCCAGCTCCCAGACGGAACGAAACACCATATATTTT.

A few counts support this clonotype. The gene calls are TRBV7-9 and TRBJ2-1; D call uncertain. The V and J ends lost 1 base and 14 bases respectively, with 12 bases between them. CDR1 is SEHNR and CDR2 is FQNEAQ in the germline V gene (reference sequence). The CDR3 loop spans 12 amino acids. This CDR3 is CASSLGPFPEFF. CDR3 sequence (DNA): TGTGCCAGCAGCTTAGGACCGTTTCCTGAGTTCTTC.

As to this clonotype: A much larger clone lies one base from this, so it may be a read error. The chain joins TRBV30 to TRBJ2-7; TRBD2 matches 7 bases. Trimming took 2 bases from V and 6 from J; bases not matched to a gene: 13. The CDR3 consists of 15 residues. CDR1 and CDR2 from the germline V gene are GTSNPN and SVGIG (reference sequence). The CDR3 region has the DNA TGTGCCTGGAGTCCACTCTCTAGCGGCCCTTGCGAGCAGTACTTC. Its translation: CAWSPLSSGPCEQYF.

This clonotype was observed a single time. It may be a read error: a sequence one base away is much more abundant. The chain recombines TRBV12-3 or TRBV12-4 with TRBJ1-5; maybe TRBD1 (5 bases). The CDR3 contains 12 residues. This CDR3 reads CACSYRNQPQHF. The CDR3 region has the DNA TGTGCCTGCAGTTACAGGAATCAGCCCCAGCATTTT.

This clonotype showed up just a few times. This chain uses TRBV19 with TRBJ1-5, with unresolved D. Germline loops: CDR1 LNHDA, CDR2 SQIVND (reference sequence). The CDR3 is made up of 15 amino acids. The V and J ends lost 7 bases and 2 bases respectively, with 15 bases between them. CDR3 region: CASNLIGQGNQPQHF. Written as DNA, the CDR3 is TGTGCCAGTAACTTGATCGGGCAGGGCAATCAGCCCCAGCATTTT. The full variable domain, completed using reference TRBV19 and TRBJ1-5, is DGGITQSPKYLFRKEGQNVTLSCEQNLNHDAMYWYRQDPGQGLRLIYYSQIVNDFQKGDIAEGYSVSREKKESFPLTVTSAQKNPTAFYLCASNLIGQGNQPQHFGDGTRLSIL.

This clonotype showed up many times. The rearrangement uses TRBV6-2 or TRBV6-3 and TRBJ2-1, with TRBD2 matching over 7 bases. The ends lost 2 bases at V and 6 bases at J; junction bases unmatched: 10. The CDR3 is made up of 16 amino acids. CDR1 is MNHEY and CDR2 is SVGEGT in the germline V gene. CDR3 sequence: CASSYLAGVGVNEQFF. DNA of the CDR3: TGTGCCAGCAGTTACCTTGCGGGAGTAGGAGTCAATGAGCAGTTCTTC.

This clonotype came up many times. This sequence joins TRBV29-1 and TRBJ1-5; maybe TRBD1 (5 bases). V was pared by 2 bases and J by 4 bases, with 15 bases between. The germline V gene has CDR1 SQVTM and CDR2 ANQGSEA. The CDR3 covers 15 residues. For the CDR3, the DNA is TGCAGCGTTGAATTGGGGCGGACTACGAATCAGCCCCAGCATTTT. This encodes CSVELGRTTNQPQHF.

On this clonotype itself: Compared with germline, one end of the junction differs, possibly owing to a read error. V is TRBV7-7 and J is TRBJ2-1; 7 positions match TRBD2. Looked up from germline, CDR1 is SSHAT and CDR2 is FNYEAQ (reference sequence). The CDR3 covers 14 residues. The CDR3 loop reads CASSLAGVDNEQFF. The DNA of the CDR3 is TGTGCTAGCAGCTTAGCGGGTGTGGACAATGAGCAGTTCTTC.

The rearrangement joins TRBV4-3 to TRBJ2-7; D is possibly TRBD2 (6 bases). This CDR3 region has 17 residues. V was shortened by 0 bases and J by 0 bases, with 15 bases between the two germline ends. Germline V gene lookup returns CDR1 LGHNA and CDR2 YSLEER. The CDR3 region has the DNA TGCGCCAGCAGCCAAGATTATGATAGCGGTACCTCCTACGAGCAGTACTTC. Translating gives CASSQDYDSGTSYEQYF.

This clonotype was detected many times. The chain combines TRBV20-1 with TRBJ2-7, with D tentatively TRBD2 (6 bases). Germline CDR1 and CDR2: DFQATT and SNEGSKA (reference sequence). The CDR3 loop spans 15 amino acids. V lost 5 bases, J lost 0 bases, and 17 bases lay in between. CDR3: CSASAWGEHSYEQYF. The DNA for the CDR3 is TGCAGTGCTTCGGCATGGGGGGAGCACTCCTACGAGCAGTACTTC.

The V gene is TRBV20-1, the J gene TRBJ2-2; D gene ambiguous. The germline V gene has CDR1 DFQATT and CDR2 SNEGSKA (reference sequence). Trimming removed 4 bases at V and 4 bases at J, with 19 bases between. The CDR3 covers 16 residues. The CDR3, as DNA: TGCAGTGCTAATCTTCTAGGTCGTAGAGGCACCGGGGAGCTGTTTTTT. It is translated as CSANLLGRRGTGELFF.

J is TRBJ2-1 and V is TRBV7-9; D remains ambiguous. CDR3 length: 9 residues. CDR1 and CDR2 from the germline V gene are SEHNR and FQNEAQ (reference sequence). V gave up 11 bases and J gave up 11 bases, with 10 bases separating them. DNA of the CDR3: TGTGCCGCCAGTGATCAGCAGTTCTTC. Amino acid sequence: CAASDQQFF.

This clonotype came up many times. This chain joins TRBV2 and TRBJ2-5; no clear D. Germline loops: CDR1 SNHLY, CDR2 FYNNEI. Trimming shortened V by 8 bases and J by 1 base, and 11 bases separated the two germline ends. The CDR3 is 13 amino acids. The CDR3 loop reads CASGNLGQETQYF. The CDR3 DNA is TGTGCCAGCGGTAACCTTGGCCAAGAGACCCAGTACTTC.

The sample holds many counts of this clonotype. The CDR3 sequence: CASSLGPSENNEQFF. The CDR3 DNA reads as TGTGCCAGCAGCTTAGGGCCCTCAGAAAACAATGAGCAGTTCTTC. The chain employs TRBV7-8 and TRBJ2-1; D uncertain. The CDR3 is made up of 15 amino acids. Per germline, CDR1 SGHVS and CDR2 FQNEAQ. V dropped 1 base and J dropped 5 bases, with 12 bases sitting between them.

The rearrangement links TRBV3-2 to TRBJ1-1; TRBD1 is taken as the D call from the table, unchecked against the DNA. TRBV3-2 is a known pseudogene. The CDR3 has 16 amino acids. CDR3: CASSRKSRGPETEAFF. The CDR3 region has the DNA TGTGCCAGCAGCCGAAAGTCGAGGGGGCCGGAGACTGAAGCTTTCTTT.

In this sample, this clonotype turned up a few times. CDR3 protein: CSASQIAGGPGELFF. CDR3 sequence (DNA): TGCAGTGCTTCACAAATAGCGGGAGGGCCCGGGGAGCTGTTTTTT. The rearrangement links TRBV20-1 to TRBJ2-2, with 11 positions matching TRBD2. The germline CDR1 and CDR2 sequences are DFQATT and SNEGSKA (reference sequence). This CDR3 has 15 amino acids. V shed 5 bases, J shed 6 bases, and the junction held 8 bases outside the gene matches.

The rearrangement links TRBV14 to TRBJ2-6; TRBD1 or TRBD2 may be the D gene (5 bases each). Per the germline V gene, CDR1 is SGHDN and CDR2 is FVKESK. V was cut by 1 base and J by 4 bases, with 11 bases left in between. CDR3 length equals 16 residues. The CDR3 reads CASSQVPGTGANVLTF. Here the CDR3 DNA reads TGTGCCAGCAGCCAAGTTCCGGGGACGGGGGCCAACGTCCTGACTTTC.